Each of the 27 T cell receptor beta chains below was sequenced from the same sample in a study of identical twins. Each CDR3 protein gets one entry after TCRdb re-called the 5' RACE reads with MiXCR. The sample carries hundreds of thousands of distinct CDR3 sequences, about 12% recorded once. A further study also used this sample, focusing on yellow fever vaccine responses in identical twins.

The material sequenced was PBMCs. Receptor source: a woman younger than 30 in good health.

In this sample, this clonotype turned up a few times. The chain recombines TRBV28 with TRBJ2-7; D is unresolved. With 4 bases removed from V and 0 bases from J, the gap between germline ends came to 10 bases. Germline loops: CDR1 MDHEN, CDR2 SYDVKM. This CDR3 is 14 amino acids long. CDR3 in DNA: TGTGCCAGCAGTTCCAACTCTGCCTCCTACGAGCAGTACTTC. It encodes CASSSNSASYEQYF.

The chain combines TRBV18 with TRBJ2-7; the match to TRBD2 covers 7 bases. Germline CDR1 is KGHSH and CDR2 is LQKENI. The J segment lost 4 bases and the V segment lost 5 bases, leaving 11 bases of the junction unmatched. This CDR3 has 15 amino acids. The CDR3 nucleotides read TGTGCCAGCTCAAGCTCGAAGGGAGGGCCTTACGAGCAGTACGTC. Protein product: CASSSSKGGPYEQYV.

This clonotype was recorded a few times. The rearrangement links TRBV10-3 to TRBJ1-2; possibly TRBD1 for D (6 bases). The CDR3 totals 17 residues. Germline CDR1 ENHRY, CDR2 SYGVKD. The germline V and J ends were trimmed by 8 bases and 0 bases, with 22 bases remaining between them. CDR3 sequence reads: CAIGVSLTGPTNYGYTF. The DNA of the CDR3 is TGTGCCATCGGAGTCTCCCTCACAGGGCCCACTAACTATGGCTACACCTTC.

The chain links TRBV28 to TRBJ1-1, with TRBD1 as a possible D gene (5 bases). V was shortened by 5 bases and J by 7 bases, with 11 bases between the two germline ends. CDR3 length: 12 residues. The germline V gene encodes CDR1 MDHEN and CDR2 SYDVKM. The CDR3 loop reads CASSTRGFEAFF. CDR3 nucleotides: TGTGCCAGCAGTACGCGGGGGTTTGAAGCTTTCTTT.

V is TRBV7-6 and J is TRBJ2-7, with a possible D match to TRBD1 (6 bases). Germline V lookup: CDR1 SGHVS, CDR2 FNYEAQ. This CDR3 is built from 16 residues. With 3 bases removed from V and 4 bases from J, the gap between germline ends came to 19 bases. The DNA for the CDR3 is TGTGCCAGCAGCTTGACCCAGACAGGCCACGCTTACGAGCAGTACTTC. This codes for CASSLTQTGHAYEQYF. Supplemented by reference TRBV7-6 and TRBJ2-7, the full variable domain reads GAGVSQSPRYKVTKRGQDVALRCDPISGHVSLYWYRQALGQGPEFLTYFNYEAQQDKSGLPNDRFSAERPEGSISTLTIQRTEQRDSAMYRCASSLTQTGHAYEQYFGPGTRLTVT.

This clonotype was seen only a few times. V and J are TRBV15 and TRBJ2-3, with unresolved D. V was trimmed by 5 bases and J by 2 bases, leaving 17 bases between them. This CDR3 spans 16 amino acids. Germline lookup yields CDR1 LNHNV and CDR2 YYDKDF (reference sequence). CDR3 sequence (DNA): TGTGCCACCAGCCCCCAAGGGCGGAAGATCACAGATACGCAGTATTTT. Translating it yields CATSPQGRKITDTQYF.

V gene TRBV4-1 combines with J gene TRBJ1-4, with D unresolved. The germline V gene has CDR1 MGHRA and CDR2 YSYEKL. V lost 0 bases and J 8 bases, leaving 16 bases between the germline ends. The CDR3 loop spans 16 amino acids. This CDR3 reads CASSQEKSFAGEKLFF. The CDR3 DNA is TGCGCCAGCAGCCAAGAGAAATCCTTCGCGGGCGAAAAACTGTTTTTT.

The sample holds many counts of this clonotype. V gene TRBV5-1 combines with J gene TRBJ2-5; TRBD1 is a possible D gene (6 bases). Germline V gives CDR1 SGHRS, CDR2 YFSETQ. V was clipped by 4 bases and J by 1 base, with 20 bases between them. CDR3 length equals 17 residues. CDR3: CASSKGHLGTTQETQYF. The CDR3 DNA sequence: TGCGCCAGCAGCAAGGGACATCTGGGGACAACCCAAGAGACCCAGTACTTC.

This clonotype came up a few times. The CDR3 DNA reads TGTGCCAGCTCACTCCGAGCGGAAAATTCACCCCTCCACTTT. As protein: CASSLRAENSPLHF. This chain uses TRBV18 with TRBJ1-6; no reliable D call. Germline V lookup: CDR1 KGHSH, CDR2 LQKENI. This CDR3 is built from 14 residues. Trimming pared 4 bases from V and 7 bases from J, leaving 11 bases between.

Only a few counts were recorded for this clonotype. The rearrangement links TRBV12-3 or TRBV12-4 to TRBJ2-3; D is perhaps TRBD1 or TRBD2 (6 bases each). The CDR3 sequence is 15 residues long. The V end was cut by 3 bases, the J end by 0 bases, with 10 bases between. CDR3 protein: CASSFRRGSTDTQYF. CDR3 nucleotides: TGTGCCAGCAGTTTTCGGAGGGGGAGCACAGATACGCAGTATTTT.

The chain is built from TRBV12-3 or TRBV12-4 and TRBJ1-4; D is uncertain. Deletions cut 3 bases from V and 4 bases from J, with 12 bases between. The CDR3 covers 15 residues. CDR3 coding DNA: TGTGCCAGCAGTTTTGGGCAGAGTAGTAATGAAAAACTGTTTTTT. Amino acids: CASSFGQSSNEKLFF.

This clonotype showed up many times. Germline is not matched at one junction end, which may reflect a read error. This chain uses TRBV12-3 or TRBV12-4 with TRBJ1-1; TRBD1 might be the D (5 bases). The CDR3 contains 13 residues. In DNA form, the CDR3 reads TGCGCCAGCAGCTTGGGGGAGAACACTGAAGCTTTCTTT. Translating gives CASSLGENTEAFF.

There are many counts of this clonotype. The rearrangement links TRBV10-1 to TRBJ1-6; D might be TRBD1 (5 bases). This CDR3 region has 13 residues. CDR1 WNHNN and CDR2 SYGVQD come from the germline V gene (reference sequence). Trimming removed 8 bases from V and 6 bases from J, with 11 bases in between. The CDR3 reads CASGAGVNSPLHF. The CDR3 coding sequence is TGCGCCAGCGGTGCGGGGGTTAATTCACCCCTCCACTTT.

V gene TRBV19 combines with J gene TRBJ1-1, with TRBD1 matching over 7 bases. J was trimmed by 7 bases and V by 3 bases; bases with no gene match: 2. Germline V CDR1 and CDR2: LNHDA, SQIVND (reference sequence). The CDR3 runs to 12 residues. Here the CDR3 DNA reads TGTGCCAGTAGTATGTCAGGGGGTGAAGCTTTCTTT. Translating it yields CASSMSGGEAFF.

In its sample, this clonotype was seen a few times. CDR3: CSATPGLAGPTGELFF. For the CDR3, the DNA is TGCAGTGCTACTCCGGGCCTAGCGGGGCCCACCGGGGAGCTGTTTTTT. V usage is TRBV20-1 and J usage is TRBJ2-2; TRBD2 matches at 9 bases. The CDR3 covers 16 residues. V trimming: 4 bases; J trimming: 4 bases; junction bases outside the gene matches: 10. CDR1 DFQATT and CDR2 SNEGSKA come from the germline V gene (reference sequence).

The chain recombines TRBV7-9 with TRBJ1-1; D unclear. Trimming took off 0 bases at V and 10 bases at J, with 15 bases between the two ends. Per germline, CDR1 SEHNR and CDR2 FQNEAQ (reference sequence). CDR3 length: 14 residues. CDR3 nucleotides: TGTGCCAGCAGCTTAGCCTCGACAACGGGTAGAGCTTTCTTT. Amino acids: CASSLASTTGRAFF.

This clonotype was seen a handful of times. This chain uses TRBV20-1 with TRBJ1-1; D unclear. The V end lost 4 bases, the J end lost 5 bases, and 5 bases lay between the germline ends. Germline V CDR1 and CDR2: DFQATT, SNEGSKA (reference sequence). This CDR3 is 10 amino acids long. For the CDR3, the DNA is TGCAGTGCTACAGCTACTGAAGCTTTCTTT. Protein sequence: CSATATEAFF.

This clonotype was recorded many times. V usage is TRBV24-1 and J usage is TRBJ1-1; 8 nucleotides line up with TRBD1. The CDR3 is 14 residues long. CDR1 KGHDR and CDR2 SFDVKD come from the germline V gene. Trimming at V came to 4 bases and at J to 9 bases, leaving 9 bases not matched to a gene. The CDR3 sequence is CATSETGGETQAFF. As DNA, the CDR3 is TGTGCCACCAGTGAAACAGGGGGTGAGACGCAAGCTTTCTTT.

In DNA form, the CDR3 reads TGTGCCAGCAGCCAACCGGCCACAGGGCGTTGGCTAGCGGGACTCAATGAGCAGTTCTTC. Amino acid sequence: CASSQPATGRWLAGLNEQFF. The chain links TRBV14 to TRBJ2-1; 9 bases are a match to TRBD2. CDR3 length: 20 residues. Trimming cost V 2 bases and J 6 bases; bases outside gene matches: 20. Germline CDR1 reads SGHDN; CDR2 reads FVKESK.

The rearrangement links TRBV12-3 or TRBV12-4 to TRBJ2-7, with TRBD1 identical over 9 bases. The CDR3 contains 15 residues. V shed 7 bases, J shed 5 bases, and the junction held 12 bases outside the gene matches. This CDR3 is CASKPPGQGIHEQYF. CDR3 bases: TGTGCCAGCAAACCACCGGGACAGGGTATCCACGAGCAGTACTTC.

This rearrangement joins TRBV6-1 to TRBJ1-5; D uncertain. The germline CDR1 and CDR2 sequences are MNHNS and SASEGT. CDR3 length: 14 amino acids. V was cut by 3 bases and J by 7 bases, with 13 bases left in between. The chain's CDR3 is CASSEVVQGQPQHF. The DNA for the CDR3 is TGTGCCAGCAGTGAGGTAGTTCAAGGGCAGCCCCAGCATTTT.

This sequence joins TRBV28 and TRBJ2-3; unclear D gene. CDR1 is MDHEN and CDR2 is SYDVKM in the germline V gene. The length of the CDR3 is 12 residues. V lost 7 bases and J 10 bases, leaving 15 bases between the germline ends. CDR3 nucleotides: TGTGCCAGCACCCAAAACCCTCAATCGCAGTATTTT. Translating gives CASTQNPQSQYF.

The CDR3: CASSLDSGVETQYF. The CDR3 DNA sequence: TGTGCCAGCAGCTTAGACTCAGGGGTTGAGACCCAGTACTTC. The chain joins TRBV7-9 to TRBJ2-5; maybe TRBD1 (6 bases). CDR1 SEHNR and CDR2 FQNEAQ come from the germline V gene (reference sequence). There are 14 residues in the CDR3. Deletions cut 1 base from V and 5 bases from J, with 11 bases between. The full variable domain, with the rest looked up from reference TRBV7-9 and TRBJ2-5, is DTGVSQNPRHKITKRGQNVTFRCDPISEHNRLYWYRQTLGQGPEFLTYFQNEAQLEKSRLLSDRFSAERPKGSFSTLEIQRTEQGDSAMYLCASSLDSGVETQYFGPGTRLLVL.

This clonotype has ten or more counts. This chain links TRBV5-6 with TRBJ2-5; D possibly corresponds to TRBD2 (6 bases). The V end was cut by 3 bases, the J end by 5 bases, with 11 bases between. The CDR3 spans 13 residues. Germline V gene lookup returns CDR1 SGHDT and CDR2 YYEEEE. CDR3 coding DNA: TGTGCCAGCAGCTCCGTGGGGGGTGAGACCCAGTACTTC. Encoded protein: CASSSVGGETQYF.

This clonotype was recorded many times. The genes are TRBV5-5 and TRBJ2-5; D may be TRBD2 (6 bases). The germline CDR1 and CDR2 sequences are SGHKS and YYEKEE (reference sequence). V lost 2 bases, J lost 5 bases, and 10 bases lay in between. The CDR3 is 13 residues long. The CDR3 loop is CASSFGGMETQYF. Written as DNA, the CDR3 is TGTGCCAGCAGCTTCGGCGGGATGGAGACCCAGTACTTC.

The CDR3 region has the DNA TGTGCCAGCAGCTTAGACCTGCGGGGCAGCGATGAGCAGTTCTTC. This codes for CASSLDLRGSDEQFF. The chain carries TRBV7-2 and TRBJ2-1; D perhaps matches TRBD2 (6 bases). The V end lost 1 base, the J end lost 8 bases, and 15 bases lay between the germline ends. Germline assignment: CDR1 SGHTA and CDR2 FQGNSA. This CDR3 is built from 15 residues.

This clonotype was counted many times. The V and J genes are TRBV12-3 or TRBV12-4 and TRBJ1-1, with unresolved D. This CDR3 has 14 residues. V gave up 2 bases and J gave up 2 bases, with 9 bases separating them. The CDR3: CASSLFQLNTEAFF. DNA of the CDR3: TGTGCCAGCAGTTTATTCCAGTTAAACACTGAAGCTTTCTTT.